These 26 T cell receptor beta chains were sequenced from one sample in a study of shared clonotypes between healthy human individuals. Data came from immunoSEQ multiplex PCR; TCRdb stores just in-frame clones and leaves some out. The table has roughly 1 million clones, around 78% seen once; the top ten hold about 0.52%. The sample was memory CD4+ T cells from PBMCs. The subset here: CD45RA-negative fraction. These receptors were obtained from a man in his late teens or twenties in good health. Some clones in this sample may be carry-over from other donors' samples.

The rearrangement uses TRBV27 and TRBJ1-5; TRBD1 matches at 8 bases. V gave up 6 bases and J gave up 2 bases; unmatched junction bases: 9. The CDR3 is 16 amino acids. The germline CDR1 and CDR2 sequences are MNHEY and SMNVEV (reference sequence). CDR3 sequence (DNA): TGTGCCAGCAGGCCGGACAGGGACGTTGGCAATCAGCCCCAGCATTTT. Protein: CASRPDRDVGNQPQHF.

The chain couples TRBV5-1 to TRBJ2-1, with D tentatively TRBD1 (6 bases). CDR1 and CDR2 from the germline V gene are SGHRS and YFSETQ. This CDR3 comprises 16 residues. The V gene lost 2 bases and the J gene lost 6 bases, with 18 bases spanning the gap. CDR3 region: CASSFIPRTDSNEQFF. In DNA, the CDR3 is TGCGCCAGCAGCTTTATCCCCCGGACAGACAGCAATGAGCAGTTCTTC.

There are many counts of this clone. This chain uses TRBV4-2 with TRBJ2-7; D ambiguous. Trimming took 1 base from V and 2 from J, leaving 9 bases between them. The CDR3 sequence is 14 residues long. From germline, CDR1 is LGHNA and CDR2 YNFKEQ. The CDR3 DNA reads TGTGCCAGCAGCCAAGGTACCCGGACCTACGAGCAGTACTTC. It translates to CASSQGTRTYEQYF.

This rearrangement joins TRBV27 to TRBJ2-2; 9 nucleotides match TRBD1. CDR1 and CDR2 from the germline V gene are MNHEY and SMNVEV (reference sequence). The trim removed 6 bases at V and 0 bases at J, leaving 2 bases unmatched. CDR3 length: 15 amino acids. The CDR3 region is CASSGQGTNTGELFF. The CDR3 DNA reads as TGTGCCAGCAGCGGACAGGGGACGAACACCGGGGAGCTGTTTTTT.

The sample holds a few counts of this clone. The rearrangement links TRBV11-2 to TRBJ1-1; the match to TRBD1 covers 7 bases. V shed 5 bases, J shed 1 base, and the junction held 4 bases outside the gene matches. The CDR3 length is 14 residues. Germline V gene sequence: CDR1 SGHAT, CDR2 FQNNGV. The CDR3 region is CASSQGGTNTEAFF. Here the CDR3 DNA reads TGTGCCAGCAGCCAGGGGGGAACGAACACTGAAGCTTTCTTT.

A single count supports this clone. The chain employs TRBV7-6 and TRBJ2-5; D is possibly TRBD1 or TRBD2 (6 bases each). This CDR3 region has 18 residues. V was cut by 2 bases and J by 0 bases, with 19 bases left in between. The germline V gene encodes CDR1 SGHVS and CDR2 FNYEAQ. Written as DNA, the CDR3 is TGTGCCAGCAGCTTACGGGGGCGGACAGTTGATTACCAAGAGACCCAGTACTTC. Translated: CASSLRGRTVDYQETQYF.

The V call is TRBV9, the J call TRBJ1-5, with unresolved D. V lost 0 bases to trimming and J lost 6 bases, with 13 bases between them. Germline CDR1 SGDLS, CDR2 YYNGEE. CDR3 size: 15 residues. CDR3 bases: TGTGCCAGCAGCGTAGATGGGGTAGGAGGTCAGCCCCAGCATTTT. Amino acid sequence: CASSVDGVGGQPQHF.

This clone has only one observation. Other DNA sequences in this sample translate to the same CDR3. The rearrangement uses TRBV5-1 and TRBJ2-1, with D possibly matching TRBD2 (6 bases). Germline CDR1 reads SGHRS; CDR2 reads YFSETQ. Trimming removed 0 bases from V and 1 base from J, with 8 bases in between. This CDR3 comprises 15 residues. The CDR3 DNA is TGCGCCAGCAGCTTGGGTGCGGGATCCTACAATGAGCAGTTCTTC. Encoded protein: CASSLGAGSYNEQFF.

V is TRBV28 and J is TRBJ2-5; possibly TRBD2 for D (5 bases). Trimming pared 5 bases from V and 5 bases from J, leaving 18 bases between. CDR1 is MDHEN and CDR2 is SYDVKM in the germline V gene. CDR3 length: 15 residues. CDR3 residues: CASSPLAGGKETQYF. Written as DNA, the CDR3 is TGTGCCAGCAGTCCCCTTGCGGGTGGGAAGGAGACCCAGTACTTC.

The gene calls are TRBV30 and TRBJ1-1, with a possible D match to TRBD1 (5 bases). Trimming left V 7 bases short and J 1 base short, with 13 bases between. The germline V gene encodes CDR1 GTSNPN and CDR2 SVGIG (reference sequence). The CDR3 spans 13 residues. CDR3: CASLWDGNTEAFF. Written as DNA, the CDR3 is TGTGCCTCCCTATGGGACGGGAACACTGAAGCTTTCTTT.

The chain combines TRBV25-1 with TRBJ2-5; 11 bases agree with TRBD1. The CDR3 covers 16 residues. CDR1 and CDR2 from the germline V gene are MGHDK and SYGVNS. Unmatched junction bases numbered 9, after V lost 4 bases and J lost 5 bases. The CDR3: CASSAKPGQGEETQYF. CDR3 sequence (DNA): TGTGCCAGCAGTGCCAAACCGGGACAGGGGGAGGAGACCCAGTACTTC.

V and J are TRBV27 and TRBJ1-5, with no clear D. Germline V gene data show CDR1 as MNHEY and CDR2 as SMNVEV (reference sequence). V gave up 10 bases and J gave up 6 bases, with 19 bases separating them. This CDR3 is 14 amino acids long. As DNA, the CDR3 is TGTGCCACCAGGAGCCCGGGTGGAATTCAGCCCCAGCATTTT. It translates to CATRSPGGIQPQHF.

CDR3 DNA: TGTGCCAGCAGTACTCCGTGGGGGGGGGATGAAAAACTGTTTTTT. This translates into CASSTPWGGDEKLFF. The genes are TRBV28 and TRBJ1-4; D may be TRBD1 (5 bases). Germline CDR1 MDHEN, CDR2 SYDVKM. V was pared by 5 bases and J by 6 bases, with 16 bases between. The CDR3 extends over 15 amino acids.

The rearrangement joins TRBV5-8 to TRBJ1-1; TRBD1 agrees at 8 bases. Germline trimming cut 0 bases from V and 4 bases from J; bases unmatched to any gene: 5. This CDR3 has 15 amino acids. Per germline, CDR1 SGHTS and CDR2 YDEGEE. In DNA, the CDR3 is TGTGCCAGCAGCTTGGGGACAGGGAAAGGCACTGAAGCTTTCTTT. This gives the protein CASSLGTGKGTEAFF.

V usage is TRBV6-5 and J usage is TRBJ2-7, with TRBD2 matching over 7 bases. This CDR3 is built from 14 residues. Germline V gene sequence: CDR1 MNHEY, CDR2 SVGAGI. The trim removed 7 bases at V and 0 bases at J, leaving 6 bases unmatched. The CDR3 loop is CASTPAGVSYEQYF. The CDR3 DNA follows: TGTGCCAGCACGCCCGCGGGGGTCTCCTACGAGCAGTACTTC.

CDR3 bases: TGTGCCAGCCTTAGGCGTGGGACAGGGGATAATGAGCAGTTCTTC. The encoded protein is CASLRRGTGDNEQFF. The V and J genes are TRBV28 and TRBJ2-1; 10 nucleotides align to TRBD1. J was trimmed by 7 bases and V by 8 bases; bases with no gene match: 11. Germline V gene data show CDR1 as MDHEN and CDR2 as SYDVKM. This CDR3 region has 15 residues.

This chain joins TRBV7-9 and TRBJ1-2, with D unresolved. Trimming pared 5 bases from V and 8 bases from J, leaving 12 bases between. This CDR3 comprises 12 residues. CDR1 is SEHNR and CDR2 is FQNEAQ in the germline V gene (reference sequence). This CDR3 reads CASSQPNVGYTF. CDR3 in DNA: TGTGCCAGCAGCCAGCCTAATGTAGGCTACACCTTC. Variable domain in full (rest from reference TRBV7-9 and TRBJ1-2): DTGVSQNPRHKITKRGQNVTFRCDPISEHNRLYWYRQTLGQGPEFLTYFQNEAQLEKSRLLSDRFSAERPKGSFSTLEIQRTEQGDSAMYLCASSQPNVGYTFGSGTRLTVV.

This clone was observed a single time. The V and J genes are TRBV29-1 and TRBJ1-2; 9 positions match TRBD1. The germline V gene encodes CDR1 SQVTM and CDR2 ANQGSEA. CDR3 length: 14 residues. V was clipped by 4 bases and J by 8 bases; unmatched bases: 11. DNA for the CDR3: TGCAGCGTTGTCCCCGGACAGGGGTTGGGGGGCTACACCTTC. Protein: CSVVPGQGLGGYTF.

The rearrangement uses TRBV5-1 and TRBJ2-3; no firm D call. Per the germline V gene, CDR1 is SGHRS and CDR2 is YFSETQ. Trimming took off 6 bases at V and 0 bases at J, with 11 bases between the two ends. This CDR3 has 14 residues. The CDR3 here is CASKRGVSTDTQYF. In nucleotides, the CDR3 is TGCGCCAGCAAGCGTGGGGTTAGCACAGATACGCAGTATTTT.

This clone has just a few counts. The J gene is TRBJ2-1, the V gene TRBV9; 8 nucleotides agree with TRBD1. There are 14 residues in the CDR3. The ends lost 4 bases at V and 8 bases at J; junction bases unmatched: 8. The germline CDR1 and CDR2 sequences are SGDLS and YYNGEE. Written as DNA, the CDR3 is TGTGCCAGCAGCCTACGGACAGGGCAGGATGAGCAGTTCTTC. It specifies CASSLRTGQDEQFF.

This rearrangement joins TRBV5-6 to TRBJ2-2; D call uncertain. V shed 0 bases and J shed 5 bases, with 8 bases lying between them. Germline lookup yields CDR1 SGHDT and CDR2 YYEEEE. The length of the CDR3 is 14 residues. The CDR3 sequence: CASSLAYRTGELFF. In DNA, the CDR3 is TGTGCCAGCAGCTTGGCTTATCGGACCGGGGAGCTGTTTTTT.

The chain is built from TRBV10-3 and TRBJ2-7; tentatively, D is TRBD1 (7 bases). CDR3 size: 13 residues. Germline V lookup: CDR1 ENHRY, CDR2 SYGVKD. The V end lost 4 bases, the J end lost 6 bases, and 13 bases lay between the germline ends. The CDR3 DNA reads as TGTGCCATCAGTGTTCAGGGGGGTCGCGAGCAGTACTTC. Protein sequence: CAISVQGGREQYF.

This clone was seen more than once but under ten times. The V and J genes are TRBV28 and TRBJ1-5; TRBD1 agrees at 8 bases. Trimming took 3 bases from V and 0 from J; bases not matched to a gene: 10. CDR1 and CDR2 (germline): MDHEN, SYDVKM. The CDR3 runs to 18 residues. CDR3 loop: CASSFGRGPIYSNQPQHF. Written as DNA, the CDR3 is TGTGCCAGCAGTTTCGGCAGGGGGCCAATTTATAGCAATCAGCCCCAGCATTTT.

Many counts were recorded for this clone. This chain links TRBV7-3 with TRBJ2-3, with D perhaps matching TRBD1 (5 bases). Germline V gene lookup returns CDR1 SGHTA and CDR2 FQGTGA. Between the trimmed V and J ends, which lost 5 bases and 6 bases, there was a span of 15 bases. The CDR3 is 14 amino acids. The CDR3 reads CASSRSGPGDTQYF. The CDR3 nucleotides read TGTGCCAGCAGCCGATCAGGGCCCGGGGATACGCAGTATTTT.

This clone came up a few times. The chain uses TRBV5-6 and TRBJ2-1; TRBD2 matches at 7 bases. Germline trimming cut 0 bases from V and 8 bases from J; bases unmatched to any gene: 8. Germline-derived CDR1 and CDR2 are SGHDT and YYEEEE. There are 15 residues in the CDR3. The CDR3 DNA reads TGTGCCAGCAGCTTGGGGTTGCGGGAGTATCATGAGCAGTTCTTC. It specifies CASSLGLREYHEQFF.

The V gene is TRBV5-1, the J gene TRBJ2-7, with 13 bases lining up with TRBD2. Germline CDR1 SGHRS, CDR2 YFSETQ. With 3 bases clipped from V and 6 bases from J, the junction kept 6 bases outside the gene matches. This CDR3 is built from 15 residues. The CDR3 here is CASSSRLAGGAEQYF. CDR3 coding DNA: TGCGCCAGCAGCTCAAGACTAGCGGGAGGAGCCGAGCAGTACTTC.